This TCR beta chain came from a study of blood T cells in healthy people across ages (dated by TCRdb to between 2014 and 2017). Some background on the complete study: In model experiments, template switching captured roughly one uniquely barcoded TCR beta cDNA molecule for every two T cells. To track age-related changes in TCR beta repertoire diversity, the study relied on deep sequencing normalized with unique cDNA molecular identifiers. Four age groups were formed from the donors: young (average 16 years), middle-aged (around 41), aged (about 68) and long-lived (around 82). To avoid experimental bias, donors of different ages were randomly spread across the sequencing lanes. Two additional independent replicas of 1 million unique cDNA reads from the same blood draw were analyzed for two donors (one aged 18 to 29 and one aged 80 or older). Points the paper makes about the study in general: Since profiling was done on bulk unsorted PBMCs, naive and antigen-experienced compartments could not be conclusively compared. Observed TCR beta diversity correlated strongly with the percentage of naive T cells measured by flow cytometry. Donor CMV infection status was unknown, potentially confounding age-related changes in expanded clonotypes. Estimates of total diversity based on one million sequenced T cells were considered lower bounds and underestimates. Observed TCR beta diversity per million T cells fell roughly linearly with age, and a significant reduction was already apparent by age roughly 40. The long-lived group showed more naive CD4+ T cells, fewer expanded clones and increased TCR diversity than the aged group, suggesting age selection.

Points on this clonotype: The target of this receptor is not known. There are no base qualities to consult, and no much larger clone falls within one base.

Donors were a few dozen systemically healthy Caucasian individuals from Russia aged roughly 6 to 90 years. Roughly 9.5 milliliters of peripheral blood were drawn from each donor into EDTA-treated Vacutainer tubes. Ficoll-Paque density-gradient centrifugation was used to isolate PBMCs, with at least 7 million per sample. Total RNA, at least 6 micrograms per sample, was extracted from PBMCs with Trizol reagent. The percentages of naive CD45RAhigh/CD27high T cells were determined by flow cytometry on a PBMC aliquot from every donor. According to the germline V gene, CDR1 reads KGHSY and CDR2 reads FQNENV. Trimming removed 4 bases from V and 10 bases from J, leaving 19 bases between the germline ends. From cysteine to phenylalanine, the CDR3 is 14 amino acids long. Of all the DNA, just the CDR3 is kept, 42 bases in frame from base 1. Library preparation employed 5' RACE. Reads for this sample came from an Illumina HiSeq 2500. The second PCR ran for about 7 to 11 cycles and used a J-beta primer mix along with a sample-barcoded 5' primer. A template-switch 5' adaptor carrying 12 random nucleotides introduced a unique molecular identifier onto each TCR beta cDNA molecule. At least 2.5 million CDR3-containing paired-end reads were obtained from each sample. All of the RNA was converted into first-strand cDNA using the Mint cDNA synthesis kit, with a TRBC-specific oligonucleotide serving as the primer. Following uracil-DNA glycosylase treatment, a first 18-cycle PCR with universal primers M1SS and BC2_uni_R was performed on all cDNA. As for the original processing: Each sample was normalized by randomly selecting 1 million high-quality reads, each carrying a distinct molecular identifier. Reads sharing molecular identifiers were discarded rather than binned into consensus sequences. CDR3 identification, clonotype clustering and error correction used MiTCR with a Q25 quality threshold and the strictest error-elimination algorithm. A nonparametric unseen species model with Euler transformation was used to estimate a lower bound on total TCR beta diversity. TCRdb passed the public sequencing reads through fastp at Q25 and MiXCR, retaining productive beta sequences. Every CDR3 protein is listed once, alongside the most common genes and DNA of its rows. TCRdb, rather than the study authors, made the V and J calls. Recorded for this sample are 750,000 to 950,000 distinct CDR3 sequences; approximately 53% of them occurred a single time. Together, the top ten hold about two fifths of the sample.

Input material: blood. The TCR was taken from a man at least 80 years old in good health. The chain is made from TRBV16 and TRBJ1-1; the D gene lacks a confident call. The DNA sequence reads TGTGCCAGCAGCCGGGAATCCTCCCGTGGTCTAGCTTTCTTT. This translates into CASSRESSRGLAFF.